The clone carrying this T cell receptor beta chain was counted at least ten times. What it binds is unknown. This sample was included in a study of T cells in Graves' hyperthyroidism and ophthalmopathy. Study results and limitations: Classification by a 13 V-J model distinguished ophthalmopathy from stable hyperthyroidism.

The CDR3 has 14 amino acids. Germline values: CDR1 SGHTA, CDR2 FQGTGA. Trimming stripped 2 bases from V and 4 bases from J, with 11 bases between. Authors of the study amplified TCR beta CDR3 regions from RNA transcripts. The TCR CDR3 first-round RT-PCR relied on the HTBI primer set. From the multiplex PCR reads, TCRdb called clonotypes with MiXCR, one entry per CDR3 protein. The data hold 350,000 to 400,000 distinct CDR3 sequences, with about 19% observed a single time. Stability of Graves' hyperthyroidism was defined as absent ophthalmopathy progression within 18 months. Hyperthyroidism, newly diagnosed and lasting under 2 months, affected patients aged 18 to 65. PBMCs were sourced from approximately 10 ml fresh peripheral blood.

This receptor was identified in a woman under 30 with Graves' hyperthyroidism. V is TRBV7-3 and J is TRBJ2-5; possibly TRBD1 for D (5 bases). The sample taken for sequencing was blood. As DNA, the CDR3 is TGTGCCAGCAGCTTACAGGGAAGCGCAGAGACCCAGTACTTC. Translating gives CASSLQGSAETQYF.